The present entry profiles one T cell receptor (beta chain) with its context. RNA transcripts yielded amplified TCR beta CDR3 regions. In the first-round RT-PCR of the TCR CDR3, the HTBI primer set was used. TCRdb re-derived calls from the multiplex PCR reads in MiXCR, one entry per CDR3 protein. The sample lists around 700,000 distinct CDR3 sequences, roughly a sixth occurring once. The sample originates from a study of T cells in Graves' hyperthyroidism and ophthalmopathy. Overall study: Prior to any treatment, at the point of initial diagnosis, peripheral blood was collected.

Germline CDR1 and CDR2: MDHEN and SYDVKM. The V gene end was trimmed by 6 bases and the J gene end by 3 bases; junction bases not matched to a gene: 7. The CDR3 contains 15 residues. The sequence was collected from a woman in her 50s with Graves' hyperthyroidism that later progressed to Graves' ophthalmopathy. Input material: blood. This chain uses TRBV28 with TRBJ2-7; TRBD2 aligns across 11 bases. The CDR3 DNA sequence: TGTGCCAGCAGAAGGGCTAGCGGGGGGAACTACGAGCAGTACTTC. Protein sequence: CASRRASGGNYEQYF.